Listed below are T cell receptor beta chains from one sample, sequenced in a study of T cell changes during pregnancy in multiple sclerosis. The repertoire was sequenced with immunoSEQ multiplex PCR; TCRdb's copy has only in-frame clones and lacks some. The data show under 40,000 clones, with about 91% seen just once and about 0.42% held by the top ten. Sequencing was performed on CD4+ T cells from peripheral blood mononuclear cells, taken in the third trimester of pregnancy. These receptors were obtained from a female donor in good health, enrolled as a control in a pregnancy study. Each CDR3 is given with its conserved first and last residue. The order of the fields is D gene, clone size, V gene, J gene, CDR3 DNA, CDR3 protein. D genes are given only for firm matches. Size values are once, few and many counts, or a class for expanded clones, and some rows have none.

d_call: TRBD1; clone_size: .; v_call: TRBV27; j_call: TRBJ1-1; cdr3_nt: TGTGCCAGCAGTACAGGACAGGGACGCATGAACACTGAAGCTTTCTTT; cdr3_aa: CASSTGQGRMNTEAFF
d_call: .; clone_size: .; v_call: TRBV19; j_call: TRBJ1-2; cdr3_nt: TGTGCCAGTATGAGACGGCCCAGCGGTGGCTACACCTTC; cdr3_aa: CASMRRPSGGYTF
d_call: .; clone_size: .; v_call: TRBV14; j_call: TRBJ2-1; cdr3_nt: TGTGCCAGCAGCCATTTATACCGAGTTACGCAGTTCTTC; cdr3_aa: CASSHLYRVTQFF
d_call: .; clone_size: .; v_call: TRBV7-8; j_call: TRBJ2-1; cdr3_nt: TGTGCCAGCAGCGTTGGCGGGCATGAGCAGTTCTTC; cdr3_aa: CASSVGGHEQFF
d_call: .; clone_size: .; v_call: TRBV19; j_call: TRBJ1-1; cdr3_nt: TGTGCCAGTAGTGTCTCTGGGGTAAGAGGGAAAGCTTTCTTT; cdr3_aa: CASSVSGVRGKAFF
d_call: .; clone_size: .; v_call: TRBV4-2; j_call: TRBJ2-1; cdr3_nt: TGTGCCAGCACACAGAACAATGAGCAGTTCTTC; cdr3_aa: CASTQNNEQFF
d_call: TRBD2; clone_size: .; v_call: TRBV7-9; j_call: TRBJ2-3; cdr3_nt: TGTGCCAGCAGCTTGACTAGCGGGGGGGCAGATACGCAGTATTTT; cdr3_aa: CASSLTSGGADTQYF
d_call: .; clone_size: .; v_call: TRBV7-3; j_call: TRBJ2-3; cdr3_nt: TGTGCCAGCAGCCCGTCGGAGGCAGATACGCAGTATTTT; cdr3_aa: CASSPSEADTQYF
d_call: .; clone_size: .; v_call: TRBV28; j_call: TRBJ1-1; cdr3_nt: TGTGCCAGCAGTTTCGGTGGGAACACTGAAGCTTTCTTT; cdr3_aa: CASSFGGNTEAFF
d_call: .; clone_size: .; v_call: TRBV2; j_call: TRBJ1-2; cdr3_nt: TGTGCCAGCAGCCGGGGTGGATCTAACTATGGCTACACCTTC; cdr3_aa: CASSRGGSNYGYTF
d_call: .; clone_size: once; v_call: TRBV27; j_call: TRBJ1-2; cdr3_nt: TGTGCCAGCGGAGGGATGGGTGGCTACACCTTC; cdr3_aa: CASGGMGGYTF
d_call: .; clone_size: .; v_call: TRBV2; j_call: TRBJ1-6; cdr3_nt: TGTGCCAGCATTCCTCGGGGCGGGGGCAACTCCTATAATTCACCCCTCCACTTT; cdr3_aa: CASIPRGGGNSYNSPLHF
d_call: TRBD1; clone_size: .; v_call: TRBV18; j_call: TRBJ1-2; cdr3_nt: TGTGCCAGCTCCCGGGACAGGGCCCCTGGCTACACCTTC; cdr3_aa: CASSRDRAPGYTF
d_call: .; clone_size: .; v_call: TRBV5-5; j_call: TRBJ2-5; cdr3_nt: TGTGCCAGCAGCTTGCAGGGCATAGAGACCCAGTACTTC; cdr3_aa: CASSLQGIETQYF
d_call: TRBD2; clone_size: .; v_call: TRBV28; j_call: TRBJ2-3; cdr3_nt: TGTGCCAGCAAAGATTACGGGGGGGCATCCACAGATACGCAGTATTTT; cdr3_aa: CASKDYGGASTDTQYF
d_call: TRBD1; clone_size: .; v_call: TRBV7-2; j_call: TRBJ2-7; cdr3_nt: TGTGCCAGCAGCGCGGGACAGGTATATGGCGAGCAGTACTTC; cdr3_aa: CASSAGQVYGEQYF
d_call: TRBD1; clone_size: .; v_call: TRBV9; j_call: TRBJ1-3; cdr3_nt: TGTGCCAGCAGCGTAGGGGACAGCTCTGGAAACACCATATATTTT; cdr3_aa: CASSVGDSSGNTIYF
d_call: .; clone_size: .; v_call: TRBV6-6; j_call: TRBJ1-2; cdr3_nt: TGTGCCAGCACCCCGATAGGGGGTGGCTACACCTTC; cdr3_aa: CASTPIGGGYTF
d_call: .; clone_size: .; v_call: TRBV5-5; j_call: TRBJ1-1; cdr3_nt: TGTGCCAGCAGCTTGGGACAGTACACTGAAGCTTTCTTT; cdr3_aa: CASSLGQYTEAFF
d_call: .; clone_size: .; v_call: TRBV7-2; j_call: TRBJ2-1; cdr3_nt: TGTGCCAGCAGCTTACTGCGGGTAGACAATGAGCAGTTCTTC; cdr3_aa: CASSLLRVDNEQFF
d_call: .; clone_size: once; v_call: TRBV29-1; j_call: TRBJ2-5; cdr3_nt: TGCAGCGTTTTGAGAGGCAGACTAGAGCTGGAGACCCAGTACTTC; cdr3_aa: CSVLRGRLELETQYF
d_call: .; clone_size: .; v_call: TRBV19; j_call: TRBJ2-7; cdr3_nt: TGTGCCAGTAGTGCGGGGACTTTAACCCCCTACGAGCAGTACTTC; cdr3_aa: CASSAGTLTPYEQYF
d_call: .; clone_size: .; v_call: TRBV27; j_call: TRBJ2-6; cdr3_nt: TGTGCCAGCAGTTCCAGGCTCTCTGGGGCCAACGTCCTGACTTTC; cdr3_aa: CASSSRLSGANVLTF
d_call: TRBD1; clone_size: .; v_call: TRBV4-3; j_call: TRBJ2-4; cdr3_nt: TGCGCCAGCAGCCAAGTCAGGGGGAGTCCCCTAGCCAAAAACATTCAGTACTTC; cdr3_aa: CASSQVRGSPLAKNIQYF
d_call: .; clone_size: .; v_call: TRBV4-3; j_call: TRBJ2-3; cdr3_nt: TGCGCCAGCAGCCAAGTTATGAGCACAGATACGCAGTATTTT; cdr3_aa: CASSQVMSTDTQYF
d_call: TRBD1; clone_size: .; v_call: TRBV29-1; j_call: TRBJ1-4; cdr3_nt: TGCAGCGTTGGGGGACAGGGAAAAGGCTCAACTAATGAAAAACTGTTTTTT; cdr3_aa: CSVGGQGKGSTNEKLFF
d_call: TRBD1; clone_size: .; v_call: TRBV25-1; j_call: TRBJ1-2; cdr3_nt: TGTGCCAGCAGGGGACAGCGGGGCTACACCTTC; cdr3_aa: CASRGQRGYTF
d_call: TRBD1; clone_size: .; v_call: TRBV7-2; j_call: TRBJ2-1; cdr3_nt: TGTGCCAGCAGAGGGGGCCACTCCTACAATGAGCAGTTCTTC; cdr3_aa: CASRGGHSYNEQFF
d_call: TRBD2; clone_size: once; v_call: TRBV5-6; j_call: TRBJ2-3; cdr3_nt: TGTGCCAGCAGCGGGGACTACACAGATACGCAGTATTTT; cdr3_aa: CASSGDYTDTQYF
d_call: .; clone_size: once; v_call: TRBV7-2; j_call: TRBJ2-7; cdr3_nt: TGTGCCAGCAGCTATTACTCATCCGAGCAGTACTTC; cdr3_aa: CASSYYSSEQYF
d_call: .; clone_size: .; v_call: TRBV6-5; j_call: TRBJ1-5; cdr3_nt: TGTGCCAGCAGCGACACTCTTAATCAGCCCCAGCATTTT; cdr3_aa: CASSDTLNQPQHF
d_call: TRBD1; clone_size: .; v_call: TRBV7-7; j_call: TRBJ1-2; cdr3_nt: TGTGCTAGCGGACAGGTCACTAACTATGGCTACACCTTC; cdr3_aa: CASGQVTNYGYTF
d_call: TRBD1; clone_size: .; v_call: TRBV18; j_call: TRBJ2-7; cdr3_nt: TGTGCCAGCTCGCCAGAAACTGACAGGGGCTACGAGCAGTACTTC; cdr3_aa: CASSPETDRGYEQYF
d_call: TRBD2; clone_size: .; v_call: TRBV7-2; j_call: TRBJ2-1; cdr3_nt: TGTGCCAGCAGCTTCCCTGGACTAGCGGGGGGGCAAAATGAGCAGTTCTTC; cdr3_aa: CASSFPGLAGGQNEQFF
d_call: .; clone_size: .; v_call: TRBV5-6; j_call: TRBJ1-6; cdr3_nt: TGTGCCAGCAGCTTGGGCCTCCGGGACTCTCTCCTTCCCCTCCACTTT; cdr3_aa: CASSLGLRDSLLPLHF
d_call: TRBD2; clone_size: .; v_call: TRBV7-2; j_call: TRBJ2-7; cdr3_nt: TGTGCCAGCAGCAAACCCCCCGGGAGGGTGTACGAGCAGTACTTC; cdr3_aa: CASSKPPGRVYEQYF
d_call: TRBD1; clone_size: .; v_call: TRBV18; j_call: TRBJ1-3; cdr3_nt: TGTGCCAGCTCACCTACAGGGGACCCTGGAAACACCATATATTTT; cdr3_aa: CASSPTGDPGNTIYF
d_call: .; clone_size: .; v_call: TRBV28; j_call: TRBJ1-1; cdr3_nt: TGTGCCAGCCGCGGCCGCTGGAACACTGAAGCTTTCTTT; cdr3_aa: CASRGRWNTEAFF
d_call: TRBD1; clone_size: .; v_call: TRBV5-1; j_call: TRBJ1-4; cdr3_nt: TGCGCCAGCAAGCGGGGACAGGGAAATGAAAAACTGTTTTTT; cdr3_aa: CASKRGQGNEKLFF
d_call: .; clone_size: .; v_call: TRBV5-4; j_call: TRBJ1-1; cdr3_nt: TGTGCCAGCAGCTTGGCCGGAGGGCGCCGAGGCACTGAAGCTTTCTTT; cdr3_aa: CASSLAGGRRGTEAFF
d_call: .; clone_size: few; v_call: TRBV7-9; j_call: TRBJ1-6; cdr3_nt: TGTGCCAGCAGCTTGGACAGTGGAAATTCACCCCTCCACTTT; cdr3_aa: CASSLDSGNSPLHF
d_call: TRBD2; clone_size: .; v_call: TRBV7-6; j_call: TRBJ2-7; cdr3_nt: TGTGCCAGCAGCCGTACGGGGGGATACGAGCAGTACTTC; cdr3_aa: CASSRTGGYEQYF
d_call: TRBD1; clone_size: .; v_call: TRBV7-8; j_call: TRBJ1-5; cdr3_nt: TGTGCCAGCAGCTTAGGCCCCTGGGGACAGGGGGCTAATCAGCCCCAGCATTTT; cdr3_aa: CASSLGPWGQGANQPQHF
d_call: TRBD1; clone_size: .; v_call: TRBV19; j_call: TRBJ1-2; cdr3_nt: TGTGCCAGTAGTAGCAGGGGGATGAACTATGGCTACACCTTC; cdr3_aa: CASSSRGMNYGYTF
d_call: .; clone_size: few; v_call: TRBV30; j_call: TRBJ1-5; cdr3_nt: TGTGCCTGGAGTGTACTTCCATCGGGTCAGCCCCAGCATTTT; cdr3_aa: CAWSVLPSGQPQHF
d_call: TRBD2; clone_size: .; v_call: TRBV19; j_call: TRBJ2-1; cdr3_nt: TGTGCCAGTACCCCGTTAGCGGGGGGGCCTGATGAGCAGTTCTTC; cdr3_aa: CASTPLAGGPDEQFF
d_call: TRBD2; clone_size: .; v_call: TRBV5-4; j_call: TRBJ2-1; cdr3_nt: TGTGCCAGCAGCTTTACCAGCGGGGGCGATGAGCAGTTCTTC; cdr3_aa: CASSFTSGGDEQFF
d_call: .; clone_size: .; v_call: TRBV18; j_call: TRBJ1-2; cdr3_nt: TGTGCCAGCTCACCACTGGACAGCGACTATGGCTACACCTTC; cdr3_aa: CASSPLDSDYGYTF